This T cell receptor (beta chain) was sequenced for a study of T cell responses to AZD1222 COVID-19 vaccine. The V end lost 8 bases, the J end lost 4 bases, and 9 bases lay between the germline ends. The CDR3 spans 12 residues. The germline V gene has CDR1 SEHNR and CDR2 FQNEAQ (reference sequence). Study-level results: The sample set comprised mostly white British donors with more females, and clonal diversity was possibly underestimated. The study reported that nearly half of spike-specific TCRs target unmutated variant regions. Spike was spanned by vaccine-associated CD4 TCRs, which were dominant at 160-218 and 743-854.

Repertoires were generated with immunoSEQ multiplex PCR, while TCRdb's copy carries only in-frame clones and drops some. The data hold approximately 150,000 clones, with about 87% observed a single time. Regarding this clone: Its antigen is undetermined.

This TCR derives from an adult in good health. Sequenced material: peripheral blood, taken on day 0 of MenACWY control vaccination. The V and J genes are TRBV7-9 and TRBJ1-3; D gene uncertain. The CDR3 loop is CASGVLGNTIYF. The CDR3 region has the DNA TGTGCCAGCGGGGTTCTCGGAAACACCATATATTTT.